This T cell receptor beta chain was found in a study of shared clonotypes between healthy human individuals. About the research overall: Aged between 18 and 49, the donors were a couple of women and a few men. Study results and caveats: In contrast to clonotypes shared by all four donors, non-shared clonotypes had lower generation probabilities.

For this clone: What it binds is unknown.

Profiled with immunoSEQ multiplex PCR; TCRdb holds only in-frame clones, not every one. The sample contains around 980,000 clones, around 78% of which appear only once. CDR1 is MDHEN, CDR2 SYDVKM, per germline. This CDR3 comprises 14 residues. V lost 4 bases, J lost 7 bases, and 9 bases stayed unmatched. The sample was memory CD4+ T cells from PBMCs. Subset denoted: CD45RA-negative fraction. This chain links TRBV28 with TRBJ1-1; 7 bases match TRBD1. The receptor comes from a man between 18 and 35 years old in good health. Some clones in this sample may be carry-over from other donors' samples. In DNA form, the CDR3 reads TGTGCCAGCAGTTCCCCGGGACAGAAGCTTGAAGCTTTCTTT. It is translated as CASSSPGQKLEAFF.